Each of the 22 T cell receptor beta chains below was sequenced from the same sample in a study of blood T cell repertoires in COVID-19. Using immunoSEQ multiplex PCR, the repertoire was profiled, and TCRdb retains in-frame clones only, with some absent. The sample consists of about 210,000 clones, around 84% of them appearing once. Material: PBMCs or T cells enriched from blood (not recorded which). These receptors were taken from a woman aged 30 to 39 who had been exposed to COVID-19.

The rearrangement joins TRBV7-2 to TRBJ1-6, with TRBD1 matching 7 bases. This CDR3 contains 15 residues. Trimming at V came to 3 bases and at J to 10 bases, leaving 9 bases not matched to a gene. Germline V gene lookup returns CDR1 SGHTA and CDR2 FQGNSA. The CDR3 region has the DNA TGTGCCAGCAGCTTGGGAGTACAGGGGCAGTCACCCCTCCACTTT. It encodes CASSLGVQGQSPLHF.

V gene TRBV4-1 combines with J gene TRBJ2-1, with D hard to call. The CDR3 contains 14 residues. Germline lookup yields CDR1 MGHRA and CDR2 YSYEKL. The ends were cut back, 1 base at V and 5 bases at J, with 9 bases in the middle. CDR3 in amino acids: CASSQGAGHNEQFF. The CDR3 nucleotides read TGCGCCAGCAGCCAAGGAGCAGGTCACAATGAGCAGTTCTTC.

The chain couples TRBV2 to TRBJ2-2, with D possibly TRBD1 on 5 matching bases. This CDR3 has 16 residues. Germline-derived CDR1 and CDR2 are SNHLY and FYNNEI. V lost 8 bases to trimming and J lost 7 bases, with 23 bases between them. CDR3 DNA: TGTGCCAGCCAGACAGTGAACCGTGAACACGGCGGGGAGCTGTTTTTT. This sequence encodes CASQTVNREHGGELFF.

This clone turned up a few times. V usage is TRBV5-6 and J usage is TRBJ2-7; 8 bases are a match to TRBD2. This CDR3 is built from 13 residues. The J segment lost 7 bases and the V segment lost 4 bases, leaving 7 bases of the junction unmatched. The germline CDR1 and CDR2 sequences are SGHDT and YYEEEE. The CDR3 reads CASSRPASGEQYF. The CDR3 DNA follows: TGTGCCAGCAGCCGGCCGGCTAGCGGGGAGCAGTACTTC.

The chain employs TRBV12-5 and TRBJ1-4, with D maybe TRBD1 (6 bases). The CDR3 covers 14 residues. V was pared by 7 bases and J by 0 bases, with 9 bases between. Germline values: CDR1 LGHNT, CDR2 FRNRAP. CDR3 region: CASARQATNEKLFF. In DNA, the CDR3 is TGTGCTAGTGCCCGACAGGCAACTAATGAAAAACTGTTTTTT.

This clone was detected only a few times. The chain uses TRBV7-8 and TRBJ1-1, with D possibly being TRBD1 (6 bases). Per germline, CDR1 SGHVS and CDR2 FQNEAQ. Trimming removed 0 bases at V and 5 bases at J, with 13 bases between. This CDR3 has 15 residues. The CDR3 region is CASSLAMGARTEAFF. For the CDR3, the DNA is TGTGCCAGCAGCTTAGCGATGGGGGCACGAACTGAAGCTTTCTTT. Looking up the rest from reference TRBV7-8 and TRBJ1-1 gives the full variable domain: GAGVSQSPRYKVAKRGQDVALRCDPISGHVSLFWYQQALGQGPEFLTYFQNEAQLDKSGLPSDRFFAERPEGSVSTLKIQRTQQEDSAVYLCASSLAMGARTEAFFGQGTRLTVV.

The CDR3 coding sequence is TGTGCCAGCAGCGCCGGTATTACTAACTATGGCTACACCTTC. Amino acids: CASSAGITNYGYTF. V is TRBV5-4 and J is TRBJ1-2; no definite D call. Trimming pared 4 bases from V and 0 bases from J, leaving 10 bases between. The CDR3 spans 14 residues. Germline V CDR1 and CDR2: SGHNT, YYREEE (reference sequence).

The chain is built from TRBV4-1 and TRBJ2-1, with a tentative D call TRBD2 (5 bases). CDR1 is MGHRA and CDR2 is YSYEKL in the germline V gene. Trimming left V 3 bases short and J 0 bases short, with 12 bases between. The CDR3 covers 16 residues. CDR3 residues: CASSQPRAGSYNEQFF. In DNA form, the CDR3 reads TGCGCCAGCAGCCAGCCGAGGGCGGGCTCCTACAATGAGCAGTTCTTC.

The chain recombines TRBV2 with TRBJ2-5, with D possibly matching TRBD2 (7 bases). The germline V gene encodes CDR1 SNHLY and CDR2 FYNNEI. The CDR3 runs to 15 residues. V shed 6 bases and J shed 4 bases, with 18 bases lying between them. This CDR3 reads CASSPDTGRGETQYF. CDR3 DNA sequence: TGTGCCAGCAGCCCCGACACAGGGAGGGGAGAGACCCAGTACTTC.

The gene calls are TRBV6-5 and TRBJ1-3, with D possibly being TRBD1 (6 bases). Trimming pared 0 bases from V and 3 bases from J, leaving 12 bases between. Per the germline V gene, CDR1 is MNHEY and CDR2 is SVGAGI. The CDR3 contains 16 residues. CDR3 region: CASSYSGGADGNTIYF. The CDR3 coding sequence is TGTGCCAGCAGTTACTCGGGGGGGGCCGATGGAAACACCATATATTTT.

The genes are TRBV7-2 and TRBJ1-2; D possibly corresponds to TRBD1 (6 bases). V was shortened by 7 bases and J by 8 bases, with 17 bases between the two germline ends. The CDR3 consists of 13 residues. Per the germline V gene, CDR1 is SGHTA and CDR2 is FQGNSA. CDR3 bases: TGTGCCAGCACCCTCGGGGGGCGGAAGGGCTACACCTTC. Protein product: CASTLGGRKGYTF.

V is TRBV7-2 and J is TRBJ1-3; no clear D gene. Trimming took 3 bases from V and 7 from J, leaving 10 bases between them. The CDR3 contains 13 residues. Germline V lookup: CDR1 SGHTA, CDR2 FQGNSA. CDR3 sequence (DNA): TGTGCCAGCAGCTTTCGAGGGTCGAACACCATATATTTT. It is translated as CASSFRGSNTIYF.

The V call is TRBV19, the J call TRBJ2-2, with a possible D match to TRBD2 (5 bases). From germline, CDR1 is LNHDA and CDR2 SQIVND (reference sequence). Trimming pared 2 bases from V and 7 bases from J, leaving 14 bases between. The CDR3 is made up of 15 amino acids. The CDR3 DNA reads TGTGCCAGTAGTATACGCCCCCCTGGGAGCGGGGAGCTGTTTTTT. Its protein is CASSIRPPGSGELFF.

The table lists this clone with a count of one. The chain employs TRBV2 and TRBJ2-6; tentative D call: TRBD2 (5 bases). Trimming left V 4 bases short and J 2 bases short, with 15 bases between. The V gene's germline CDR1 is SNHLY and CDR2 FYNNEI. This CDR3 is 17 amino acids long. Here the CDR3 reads CASSALLVMTGANVLTF. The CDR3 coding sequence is TGTGCCAGCAGTGCCCTACTAGTAATGACTGGGGCCAACGTCCTGACTTTC.

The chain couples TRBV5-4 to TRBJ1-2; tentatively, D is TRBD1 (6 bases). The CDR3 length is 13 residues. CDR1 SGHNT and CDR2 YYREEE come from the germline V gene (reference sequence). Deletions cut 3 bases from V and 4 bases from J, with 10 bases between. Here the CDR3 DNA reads TGTGCCAGCAGCTCAGGACAGTTCTATGGCTACACCTTC. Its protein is CASSSGQFYGYTF.

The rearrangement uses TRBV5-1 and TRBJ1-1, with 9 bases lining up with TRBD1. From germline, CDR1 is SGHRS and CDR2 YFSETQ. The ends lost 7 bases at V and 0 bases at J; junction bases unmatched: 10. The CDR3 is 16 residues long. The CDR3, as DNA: TGCGCCAGCCTACCAGGGGACAGGGCAATGAACACTGAAGCTTTCTTT. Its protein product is CASLPGDRAMNTEAFF.

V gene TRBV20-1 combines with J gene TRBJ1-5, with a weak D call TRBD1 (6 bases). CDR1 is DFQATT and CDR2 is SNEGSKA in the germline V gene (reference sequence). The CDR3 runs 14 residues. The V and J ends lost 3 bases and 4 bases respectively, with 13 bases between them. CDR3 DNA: TGCAGTGCTAGTTATGGGGACAAAAATCAGCCCCAGCATTTT. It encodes CSASYGDKNQPQHF.

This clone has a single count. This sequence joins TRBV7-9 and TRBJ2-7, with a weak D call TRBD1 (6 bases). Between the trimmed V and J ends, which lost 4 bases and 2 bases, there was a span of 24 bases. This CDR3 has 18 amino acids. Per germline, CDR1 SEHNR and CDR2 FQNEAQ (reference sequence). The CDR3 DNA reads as TGTGCCAGCAGCTCGGACGGCCGACGGGACATGGGGACCTACGAGCAGTACTTC. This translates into CASSSDGRRDMGTYEQYF.

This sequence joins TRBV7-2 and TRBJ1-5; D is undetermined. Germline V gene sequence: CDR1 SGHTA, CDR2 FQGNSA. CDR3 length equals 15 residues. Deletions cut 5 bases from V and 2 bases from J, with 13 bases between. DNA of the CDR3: TGTGCCAGCAGCCCCGACGGGAGGGGCAATCAGCCCCAGCATTTT. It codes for CASSPDGRGNQPQHF. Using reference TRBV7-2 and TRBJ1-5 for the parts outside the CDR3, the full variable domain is GAGVSQSPSNKVTEKGKDVELRCDPISGHTALYWYRQSLGQGLEFLIYFQGNSAPDKSGLPSDRFSAERTGGSVSTLTIQRTQQEDSAVYLCASSPDGRGNQPQHFGDGTRLSIL.

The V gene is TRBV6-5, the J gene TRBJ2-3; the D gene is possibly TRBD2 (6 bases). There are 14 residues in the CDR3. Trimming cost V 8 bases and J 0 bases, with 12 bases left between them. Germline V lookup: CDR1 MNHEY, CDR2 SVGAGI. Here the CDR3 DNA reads TGTGCCAGCTCGGAACGGGGGAGCACAGATACGCAGTATTTT. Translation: CASSERGSTDTQYF.

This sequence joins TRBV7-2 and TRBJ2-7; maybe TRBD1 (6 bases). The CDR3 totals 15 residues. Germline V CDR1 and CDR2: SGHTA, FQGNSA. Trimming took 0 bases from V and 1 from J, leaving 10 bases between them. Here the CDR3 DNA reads TGTGCCAGCAGCTTAGCCCAGGGGCGTTCCTACGAGCAGTACTTC. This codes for CASSLAQGRSYEQYF.

DNA for the CDR3: TGTGCCAGCAGCTTAACCCAGGGGCGGTACGAGCAGTACTTC. It yields the protein CASSLTQGRYEQYF. The chain has TRBV13 and TRBJ2-7, with D possibly TRBD1 on 6 matching bases. CDR3 length: 14 amino acids. Germline V gene data show CDR1 as PRHDT and CDR2 as FYEKMQ (reference sequence). V lost 2 bases, J lost 4 bases, and 12 bases lay in between.